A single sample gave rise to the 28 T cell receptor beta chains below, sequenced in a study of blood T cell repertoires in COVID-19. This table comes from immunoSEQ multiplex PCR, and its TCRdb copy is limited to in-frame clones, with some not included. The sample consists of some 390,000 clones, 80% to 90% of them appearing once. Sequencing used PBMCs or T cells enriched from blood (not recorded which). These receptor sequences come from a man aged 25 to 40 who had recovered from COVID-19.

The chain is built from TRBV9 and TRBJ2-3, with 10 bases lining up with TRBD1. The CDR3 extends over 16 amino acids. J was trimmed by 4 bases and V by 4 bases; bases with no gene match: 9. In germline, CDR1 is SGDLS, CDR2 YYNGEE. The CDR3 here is CASSMGQGFSADTQYF. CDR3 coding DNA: TGTGCCAGCAGCATGGGACAGGGGTTCAGTGCAGATACGCAGTATTTT.

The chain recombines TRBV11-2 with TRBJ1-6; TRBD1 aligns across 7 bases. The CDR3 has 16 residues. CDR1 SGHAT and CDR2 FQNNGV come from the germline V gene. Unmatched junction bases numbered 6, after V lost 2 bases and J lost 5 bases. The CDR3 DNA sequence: TGTGCCAGCAGCTTAACGCCAGGGGGGAATAATTCACCCCTCCACTTT. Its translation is CASSLTPGGNNSPLHF.

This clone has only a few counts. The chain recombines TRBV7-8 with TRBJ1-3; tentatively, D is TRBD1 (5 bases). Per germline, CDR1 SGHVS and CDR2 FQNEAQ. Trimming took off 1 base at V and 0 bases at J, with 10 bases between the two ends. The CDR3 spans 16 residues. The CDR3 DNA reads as TGTGCCAGCAGCTTAGAACAGGTCTTCTCTGGAAACACCATATATTTT. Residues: CASSLEQVFSGNTIYF.

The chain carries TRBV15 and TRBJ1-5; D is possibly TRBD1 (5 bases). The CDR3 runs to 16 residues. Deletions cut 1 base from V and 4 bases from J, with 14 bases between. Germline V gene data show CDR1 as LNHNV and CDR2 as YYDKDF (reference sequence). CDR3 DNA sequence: TGTGCCACCAGCAGAGGGACGGGGACTCCTAATCAGCCCCAGCATTTT. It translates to CATSRGTGTPNQPQHF.

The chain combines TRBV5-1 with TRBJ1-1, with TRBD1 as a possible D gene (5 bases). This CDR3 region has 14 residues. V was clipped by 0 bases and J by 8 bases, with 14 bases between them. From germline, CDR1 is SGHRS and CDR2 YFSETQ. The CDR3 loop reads CASSLDGAVGEAFF. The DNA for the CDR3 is TGCGCCAGCAGCTTGGATGGGGCCGTGGGGGAAGCTTTCTTT. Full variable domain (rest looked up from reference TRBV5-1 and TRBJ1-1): KAGVTQTPRYLIKTRGQQVTLSCSPISGHRSVSWYQQTPGQGLQFLFEYFSETQRNKGNFPGRFSGRQFSNSRSEMNVSTLELGDSALYLCASSLDGAVGEAFFGQGTRLTVV.

The chain's CDR3 is CASRTASGSDTQYF. The DNA for the CDR3 is TGCGCCAGCAGAACGGCTAGCGGGAGTGATACGCAGTATTTT. The chain carries TRBV5-1 and TRBJ2-3, with 10 nucleotides matching TRBD2. The V and J ends lost 5 bases and 6 bases, in that order; junction bases with no gene match: 6. The CDR3 is 14 residues long. CDR1 is SGHRS, CDR2 YFSETQ, per germline.

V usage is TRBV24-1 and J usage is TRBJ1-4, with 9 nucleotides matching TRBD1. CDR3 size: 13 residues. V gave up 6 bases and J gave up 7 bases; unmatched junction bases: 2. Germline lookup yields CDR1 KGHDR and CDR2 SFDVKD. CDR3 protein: CATSTGGSEKLFF. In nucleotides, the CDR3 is TGTGCCACCAGTACAGGGGGCAGTGAAAAACTGTTTTTT.

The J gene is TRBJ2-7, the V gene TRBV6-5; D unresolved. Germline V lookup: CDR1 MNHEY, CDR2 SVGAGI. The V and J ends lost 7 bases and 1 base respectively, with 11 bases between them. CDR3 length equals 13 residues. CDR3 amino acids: CASTPSWSYEQYF. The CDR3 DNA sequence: TGTGCCAGCACCCCCAGTTGGTCCTACGAGCAGTACTTC.

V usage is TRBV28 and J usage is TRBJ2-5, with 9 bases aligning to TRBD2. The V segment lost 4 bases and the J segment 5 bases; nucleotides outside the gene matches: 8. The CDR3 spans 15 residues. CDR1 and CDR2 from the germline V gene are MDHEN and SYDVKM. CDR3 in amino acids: CASSSLSGSFETQYF. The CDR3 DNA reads TGTGCCAGCAGTTCCCTTAGCGGGAGCTTTGAGACCCAGTACTTC.

CDR3 residues: CASSRLAGAEQYF. In nucleotides, the CDR3 is TGTGCCAGCAGCCGACTAGCGGGAGCCGAGCAGTACTTC. The chain carries TRBV5-6 and TRBJ2-7; 12 nucleotides align to TRBD2. Germline-derived CDR1 and CDR2 are SGHDT and YYEEEE. V trimming: 4 bases; J trimming: 6 bases; junction bases outside the gene matches: 2. The CDR3 is made up of 13 amino acids.

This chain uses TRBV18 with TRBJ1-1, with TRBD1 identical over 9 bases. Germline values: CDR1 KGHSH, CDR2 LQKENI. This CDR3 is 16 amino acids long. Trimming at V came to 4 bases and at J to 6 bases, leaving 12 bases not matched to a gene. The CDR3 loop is CASSLRDRALGAEAFF. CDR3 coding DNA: TGTGCCAGCTCACTTAGGGACAGGGCCTTAGGGGCTGAAGCTTTCTTT.

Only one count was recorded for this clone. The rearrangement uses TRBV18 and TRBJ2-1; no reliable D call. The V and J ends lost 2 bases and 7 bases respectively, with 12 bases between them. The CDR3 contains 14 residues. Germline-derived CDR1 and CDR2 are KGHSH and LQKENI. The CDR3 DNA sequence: TGTGCCAGCTCACCAGGTGCCCCCGGGAATGAGCAGTTCTTC. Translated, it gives CASSPGAPGNEQFF.

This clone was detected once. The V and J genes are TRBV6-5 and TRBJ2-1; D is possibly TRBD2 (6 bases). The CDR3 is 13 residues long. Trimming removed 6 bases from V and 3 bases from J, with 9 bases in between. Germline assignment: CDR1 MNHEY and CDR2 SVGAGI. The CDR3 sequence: CASRLGGYNEQFF. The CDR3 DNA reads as TGTGCCAGCAGGCTGGGGGGCTACAATGAGCAGTTCTTC.

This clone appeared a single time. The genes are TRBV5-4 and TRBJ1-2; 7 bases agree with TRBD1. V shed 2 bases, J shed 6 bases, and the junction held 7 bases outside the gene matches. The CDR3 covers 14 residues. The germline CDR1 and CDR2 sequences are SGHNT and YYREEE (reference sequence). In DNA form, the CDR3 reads TGTGCCAGCAGCTTACCGACAGGGCTGGATGGCTACACCTTC. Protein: CASSLPTGLDGYTF.

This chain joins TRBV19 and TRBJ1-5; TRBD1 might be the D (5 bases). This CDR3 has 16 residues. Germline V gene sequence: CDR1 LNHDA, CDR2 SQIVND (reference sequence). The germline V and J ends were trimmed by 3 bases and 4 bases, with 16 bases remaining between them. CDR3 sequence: CASSINGQGWNQPQHF. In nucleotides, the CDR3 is TGTGCCAGTAGTATTAACGGGCAGGGTTGGAATCAGCCCCAGCATTTT.

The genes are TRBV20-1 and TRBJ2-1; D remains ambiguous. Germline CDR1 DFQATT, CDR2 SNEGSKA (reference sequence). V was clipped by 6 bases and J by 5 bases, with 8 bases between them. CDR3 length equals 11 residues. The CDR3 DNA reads TGCAGTGCCAAAATAGACAATGAGCAGTTCTTC. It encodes CSAKIDNEQFF.

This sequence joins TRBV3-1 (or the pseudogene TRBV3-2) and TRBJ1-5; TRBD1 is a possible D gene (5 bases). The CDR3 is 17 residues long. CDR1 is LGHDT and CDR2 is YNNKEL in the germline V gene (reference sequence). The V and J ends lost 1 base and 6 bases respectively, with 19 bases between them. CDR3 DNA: TGTGCCAGCAGCCAAGGTGTGGTCCAGGGTCTGGGTCAGCCCCAGCATTTT. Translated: CASSQGVVQGLGQPQHF.

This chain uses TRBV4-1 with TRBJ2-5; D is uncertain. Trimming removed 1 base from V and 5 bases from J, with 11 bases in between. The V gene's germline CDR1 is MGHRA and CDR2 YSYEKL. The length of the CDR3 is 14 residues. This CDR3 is CASSQAPTAETQYF. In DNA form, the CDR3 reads TGCGCCAGCAGCCAAGCCCCCACCGCGGAGACCCAGTACTTC.

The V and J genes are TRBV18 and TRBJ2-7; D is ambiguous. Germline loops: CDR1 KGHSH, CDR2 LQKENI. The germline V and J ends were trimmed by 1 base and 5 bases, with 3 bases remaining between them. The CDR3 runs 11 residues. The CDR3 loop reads CASSPRNEQYF. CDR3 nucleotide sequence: TGTGCCAGCTCACCACGTAACGAGCAGTACTTC.

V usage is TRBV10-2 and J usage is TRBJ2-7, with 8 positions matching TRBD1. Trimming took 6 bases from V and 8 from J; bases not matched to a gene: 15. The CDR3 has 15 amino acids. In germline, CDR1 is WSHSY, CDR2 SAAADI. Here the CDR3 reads CASRIGQGVIEQQYF. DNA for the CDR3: TGCGCCAGCAGGATAGGACAGGGAGTTATCGAACAGCAGTACTTC.

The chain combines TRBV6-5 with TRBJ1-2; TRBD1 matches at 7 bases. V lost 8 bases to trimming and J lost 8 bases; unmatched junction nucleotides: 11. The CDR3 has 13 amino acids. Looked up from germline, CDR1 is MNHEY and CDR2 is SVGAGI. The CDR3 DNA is TGTGCCAGCCGGGTGGGGGACAGCGGGGGCTACACCTTC. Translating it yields CASRVGDSGGYTF.

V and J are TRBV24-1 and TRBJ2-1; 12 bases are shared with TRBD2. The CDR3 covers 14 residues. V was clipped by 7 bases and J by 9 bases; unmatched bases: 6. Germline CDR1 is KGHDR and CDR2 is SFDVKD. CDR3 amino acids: CATSLAGGPSEQFF. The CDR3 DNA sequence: TGTGCCACCAGCCTAGCGGGAGGGCCCAGTGAGCAGTTCTTC.

The CDR3 DNA reads TGTGCCATCAGTGGCGGGACAGCGTATTACGAGCAGTACTTC. It specifies CAISGGTAYYEQYF. V is TRBV10-3 and J is TRBJ2-7; D may be TRBD1 (7 bases). The germline V gene has CDR1 ENHRY and CDR2 SYGVKD. V lost 4 bases to trimming and J lost 4 bases, with 14 bases between them. The CDR3 is made up of 14 amino acids.

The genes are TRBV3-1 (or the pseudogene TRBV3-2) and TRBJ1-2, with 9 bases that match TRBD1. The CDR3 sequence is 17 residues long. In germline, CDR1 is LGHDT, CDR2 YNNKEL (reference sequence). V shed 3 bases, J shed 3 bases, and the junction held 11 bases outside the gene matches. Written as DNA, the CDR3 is TGTGCCAGCAGCCACCGAGACCGGACAGGGGATGACTATGGCTACACCTTC. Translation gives CASSHRDRTGDDYGYTF.

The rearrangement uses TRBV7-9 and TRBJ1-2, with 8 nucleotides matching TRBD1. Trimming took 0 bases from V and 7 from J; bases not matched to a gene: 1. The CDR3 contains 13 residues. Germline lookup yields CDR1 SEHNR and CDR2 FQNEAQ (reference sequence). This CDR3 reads CASSLATGAGYTF. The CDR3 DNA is TGTGCCAGCAGCTTAGCGACAGGGGCTGGCTACACCTTC.

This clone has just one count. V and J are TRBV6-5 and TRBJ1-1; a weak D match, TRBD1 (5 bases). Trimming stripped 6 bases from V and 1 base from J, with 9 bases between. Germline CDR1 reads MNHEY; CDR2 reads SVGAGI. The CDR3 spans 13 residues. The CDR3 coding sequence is TGTGCCAGCAGCTTGGACAAGAACACTGAAGCTTTCTTT. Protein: CASSLDKNTEAFF.

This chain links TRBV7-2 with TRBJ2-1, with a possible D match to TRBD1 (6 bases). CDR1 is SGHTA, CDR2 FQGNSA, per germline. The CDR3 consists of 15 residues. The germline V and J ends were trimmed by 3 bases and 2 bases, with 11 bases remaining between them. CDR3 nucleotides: TGTGCCAGCAGCTTTCCCCAGGGGCCCTACAATGAGCAGTTCTTC. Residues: CASSFPQGPYNEQFF.

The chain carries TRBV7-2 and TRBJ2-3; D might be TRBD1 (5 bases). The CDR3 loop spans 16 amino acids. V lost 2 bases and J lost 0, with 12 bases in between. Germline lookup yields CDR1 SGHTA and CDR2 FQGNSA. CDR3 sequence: CASSLRGTTSTDTQYF. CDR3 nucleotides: TGTGCCAGCAGCTTAAGGGGAACGACTAGCACAGATACGCAGTATTTT.